What follows are 31 T cell receptor beta chains derived from one specimen sequenced in a study of cytomegalovirus exposure and HLA in healthy donors (dated by TCRdb to 2015 to 2018). Libraries were prepared through the immunoSEQ multiplex PCR assay. For the multiplex PCR, a mixture combining 60 forward primers for TCR Vbeta segments and 13 reverse primers for TCR Jbeta segments was used. Imported from immuneACCESS, the table was reduced by TCRdb to in-frame sequences with V and J called. These copies leave out some clones; in studies compared against another copy, an unresolved V gene accounts for under half, and the cause of the remainder is not known. The sample table shows under 150,000 clones, and 80% are seen once. The ten biggest clones cover just over 2.5% of the sample. The sample taken for sequencing was PBMCs. These receptors all stem from a man younger than 45 in good health and CMV-seronegative.

V gene TRBV5-4 combines with J gene TRBJ2-7; tentatively, D is TRBD2 (6 bases). Germline values: CDR1 SGHNT, CDR2 YYREEE (reference sequence). V was clipped by 0 bases and J by 0 bases, with 10 bases between them. CDR3 length equals 15 residues. CDR3 bases: TGTGCCAGCAGCTTGGGAGGGAGGAGCTCCTACGAGCAGTACTTC. Translating it yields CASSLGGRSSYEQYF.

This chain connects TRBV7-9 to TRBJ2-7; 11 nucleotides match TRBD1. This CDR3 region has 14 residues. V shed 3 bases, J shed 5 bases, and the junction held 3 bases outside the gene matches. Germline loops: CDR1 SEHNR, CDR2 FQNEAQ (reference sequence). This chain's CDR3 is CASSFGQGADEQYF. The CDR3 DNA sequence: TGTGCCAGCAGCTTCGGACAGGGGGCGGACGAGCAGTACTTC. Full variable domain (remainder filled in from reference TRBV7-9 and TRBJ2-7): DTGVSQNPRHKITKRGQNVTFRCDPISEHNRLYWYRQTLGQGPEFLTYFQNEAQLEKSRLLSDRFSAERPKGSFSTLEIQRTEQGDSAMYLCASSFGQGADEQYFGPGTRLTVT.

This chain uses TRBV27 with TRBJ1-1, with D perhaps TRBD1 (5 bases). Germline V gene data show CDR1 as MNHEY and CDR2 as SMNVEV (reference sequence). This CDR3 spans 13 amino acids. The ends were cut back, 5 bases at V and 4 bases at J, with 11 bases in the middle. For the CDR3, the DNA is TGTGCCAGCAGTCGAGGGGAGGCCACTGAAGCTTTCTTT. Its protein is CASSRGEATEAFF.

CDR3 in amino acids: CASSLRLARVRNEQFF. The CDR3 coding sequence is TGCGCCAGCAGCCTGCGACTAGCGAGGGTTAGGAATGAGCAGTTCTTC. This chain links TRBV5-1 with TRBJ2-1; 8 positions match TRBD2. The CDR3 spans 16 residues. From germline, CDR1 is SGHRS and CDR2 YFSETQ. The trim removed 4 bases at V and 7 bases at J, leaving 13 bases unmatched.

This clone appeared once. The J gene is TRBJ2-5, the V gene TRBV27, with D perhaps TRBD1 (6 bases). The V end was cut by 6 bases, the J end by 5 bases, with 7 bases between. CDR3 length: 11 amino acids. From germline, CDR1 is MNHEY and CDR2 SMNVEV (reference sequence). The CDR3 sequence: CASSQGETQYF. The CDR3 coding sequence is TGTGCCAGCAGCCAGGGGGAGACCCAGTACTTC.

V is TRBV27 and J is TRBJ1-1; 8 bases match TRBD1. With V trimmed by 1 base and J by 3 bases, 10 bases remained unmatched. Germline lookup yields CDR1 MNHEY and CDR2 SMNVEV (reference sequence). This CDR3 is 17 amino acids long. CDR3 sequence reads: CASSLFGGPGGHTEAFF. CDR3 nucleotides: TGTGCCAGCAGTTTATTCGGAGGTCCAGGGGGCCACACTGAAGCTTTCTTT.

This chain connects TRBV5-1 to TRBJ2-1; 9 bases fit TRBD2. Per the germline V gene, CDR1 is SGHRS and CDR2 is YFSETQ. This CDR3 comprises 16 residues. The junction had 10 bases not matched to a gene; V was cut back by 0 bases and J by 9 bases. CDR3 DNA: TGCGCCAGCAGCTTGGCCTCTGTAGCGGGAGAGGGTGAGCAGTTCTTC. Encoded protein: CASSLASVAGEGEQFF.

In the case of this clone: One end of the junction varies from germline; a read error may be responsible. V is TRBV5-1 and J is TRBJ1-1, with 11 positions matching TRBD1. Germline CDR1 reads SGHRS; CDR2 reads YFSETQ. CDR3 length: 15 residues. The CDR3 nucleotides read TGCGCCAGCAGCACGGACAGGGGGCTGAAAACTGAAGCTTTCTTT. Translation: CASSTDRGLKTEAFF. The entire variable domain, with the rest obtained from reference TRBV5-1 and TRBJ1-1, is as follows: KAGVTQTPRYLIKTRGQQVTLSCSPISGHRSVSWYQQTPGQGLQFLFEYFSETQRNKGNFPGRFSGRQFSNSRSEMNVSTLELGDSALYLCASSTDRGLKTEAFFGQGTRLTVV.

This clone turned up a few times. The CDR3 ends on some other residue instead of the conserved phenylalanine or tryptophan, so this is likely a read error. It is unclear where the CDR3 begins or ends on the DNA, so no DNA is shown, and the CDR3 is as TCRdb lists it. CDR3 residues: CASSRASGSNL. V usage is TRBV6-5 and J usage is TRBJ2-7; the table assigns TRBD2, which was not confirmed against the DNA. The CDR3 is 11 amino acids in total, end residues counted. CDR1 and CDR2 (germline): MNHEY, SVGAGI.

The rearrangement joins TRBV7-2 to TRBJ2-7; TRBD1 is a possible D gene (5 bases). Trimming took 0 bases from V and 3 from J, leaving 12 bases between them. The length of the CDR3 is 15 residues. Germline-derived CDR1 and CDR2 are SGHTA and FQGNSA. The CDR3 DNA reads TGTGCCAGCAGCTTAGCGCTCTGGGGCGACTACGAGCAGTACTTC. Amino acid sequence: CASSLALWGDYEQYF. Filled out from reference TRBV7-2 and TRBJ2-7, the complete variable domain reads GAGVSQSPSNKVTEKGKDVELRCDPISGHTALYWYRQSLGQGLEFLIYFQGNSAPDKSGLPSDRFSAERTGGSVSTLTIQRTQQEDSAVYLCASSLALWGDYEQYFGPGTRLTVT.

The rearrangement joins TRBV2 to TRBJ2-1, with 10 bases aligning to TRBD2. The CDR3 loop spans 16 amino acids. In germline, CDR1 is SNHLY, CDR2 FYNNEI. The V gene end was trimmed by 5 bases and the J gene end by 2 bases; junction bases not matched to a gene: 6. CDR3 sequence (DNA): TGTGCCAGCAGTTCGACTAGCGGGCAAACCTACAATGAGCAGTTCTTC. Protein: CASSSTSGQTYNEQFF.

The chain is built from TRBV7-2 and TRBJ2-5, with 8 bases identical to TRBD2. V was pared by 5 bases and J by 4 bases, with 12 bases of the junction left unmatched. CDR1 is SGHTA, CDR2 FQGNSA, per germline. CDR3 length: 16 amino acids. In DNA form, the CDR3 reads TGTGCCAGCAGCCTTCTTAGGGGCGCGGGAGGAGAGACCCAGTACTTC. Its translation is CASSLLRGAGGETQYF.

This sequence joins TRBV19 and TRBJ1-1, with D uncertain. V was pared by 4 bases and J by 7 bases, with 13 bases between. From germline, CDR1 is LNHDA and CDR2 SQIVND (reference sequence). The CDR3 covers 13 residues. In DNA, the CDR3 is TGTGCCAGTAGTACTTGGACCGCGGGTGAAGCTTTCTTT. Its translation is CASSTWTAGEAFF.

V is TRBV2 and J is TRBJ1-5; D uncertain. This CDR3 contains 13 residues. Germline assignment: CDR1 SNHLY and CDR2 FYNNEI. With 5 bases removed from V and 3 bases from J, the gap between germline ends came to 8 bases. CDR3 in amino acids: CASSNSLNQPQHF. The CDR3 nucleotides are TGTGCCAGCAGTAACAGCCTCAATCAGCCCCAGCATTTT.

The chain combines TRBV30 with TRBJ1-2; TRBD1 might be the D (5 bases). The CDR3 has 14 residues. Trimming removed 0 bases at V and 7 bases at J, with 15 bases between. Per germline, CDR1 GTSNPN and CDR2 SVGIG (reference sequence). This chain's CDR3 is CAWSVGLRIRGYTF. The CDR3 DNA is TGTGCCTGGAGTGTGGGACTAAGAATCCGTGGCTACACCTTC. The full variable domain, its missing parts supplied by reference TRBV30 and TRBJ1-2, is SQTIHQWPATLVQPVGSPLSLECTVEGTSNPNLYWYRQAAGRGLQLLFYSVGIGQISSEVPQNLSASRPQDRQFILSSKKLLLSDSGFYLCAWSVGLRIRGYTFGSGTRLTVV.

The chain recombines TRBV30 with TRBJ2-7; D is perhaps TRBD2 (7 bases). Trimming removed 1 base at V and 4 bases at J, with 11 bases between. The length of the CDR3 is 13 residues. CDR1 and CDR2 from the germline V gene are GTSNPN and SVGIG (reference sequence). This chain's CDR3 is CAWSGEGGYEQYF. The CDR3 coding sequence is TGTGCCTGGAGTGGGGAGGGGGGATACGAGCAGTACTTC. Variable domain in full (rest from reference TRBV30 and TRBJ2-7): SQTIHQWPATLVQPVGSPLSLECTVEGTSNPNLYWYRQAAGRGLQLLFYSVGIGQISSEVPQNLSASRPQDRQFILSSKKLLLSDSGFYLCAWSGEGGYEQYFGPGTRLTVT.

The chain links TRBV9 to TRBJ2-2, with unresolved D. Trimming shortened V by 2 bases and J by 4 bases, and 12 bases separated the two germline ends. CDR1 and CDR2 (germline): SGDLS, YYNGEE. The CDR3 extends over 15 amino acids. CDR3 in amino acids: CASSVVSAITGELFF. CDR3 nucleotide sequence: TGTGCCAGCAGCGTCGTTAGTGCTATCACCGGGGAGCTGTTTTTT.

This clone occurred a few times. CDR3 residues: CASSIDLPKGQRAGNTIYF. The CDR3 nucleotides are TGTGCCAGTAGTATAGATCTCCCGAAGGGACAGCGGGCTGGAAACACCATATATTTT. The chain links TRBV19 to TRBJ1-3; TRBD1 aligns across 7 bases. V lost 0 bases and J lost 2; bases outside the gene matches: 13. This CDR3 comprises 19 residues. The germline CDR1 and CDR2 sequences are LNHDA and SQIVND (reference sequence).

The rearrangement links TRBV14 to TRBJ2-5; 12 nucleotides line up with TRBD2. The CDR3 extends over 18 amino acids. Germline trimming cut 4 bases from V and 5 bases from J; bases unmatched to any gene: 14. Germline CDR1 and CDR2: SGHDN and FVKESK. For the CDR3, the DNA is TGTGCCAGCAGCCGGGACGAAAGGACTAGCGGGAACAGGGAGACCCAGTACTTC. Its protein product is CASSRDERTSGNRETQYF.

This chain uses TRBV4-3 with TRBJ2-1; 7 bases are a match to TRBD2. Trimming removed 4 bases from V and 4 bases from J; junction bases left unmatched: 4. The CDR3 loop spans 14 amino acids. Germline V lookup: CDR1 LGHNA, CDR2 YSLEER. The CDR3 DNA sequence: TGCGCCAGCAGCCGACCGGGACTATACAATGAGCAGTTCTTC. The encoded protein is CASSRPGLYNEQFF.

This clone appeared once. The chain recombines TRBV28 with TRBJ2-7, with TRBD2 identical over 16 bases. V was pared by 3 bases and J by 3 bases, with 5 bases of the junction left unmatched. CDR1 is MDHEN, CDR2 SYDVKM, per germline. The CDR3 is 17 amino acids. DNA for the CDR3: TGTGCCAGCAGTTTGGGGACTAGCGGGAGGGCCAACTACGAGCAGTACTTC. Protein product: CASSLGTSGRANYEQYF.

CDR3: CASNLGLARETQYF. The CDR3 DNA reads TGTGCCAGCAACCTAGGACTAGCGAGGGAGACCCAGTACTTC. The V and J genes are TRBV7-6 and TRBJ2-5; TRBD2 matches 9 bases. The CDR3 loop spans 14 amino acids. The trim removed 7 bases at V and 5 bases at J, leaving 8 bases unmatched. The germline V gene encodes CDR1 SGHVS and CDR2 FNYEAQ.

V gene TRBV18 combines with J gene TRBJ2-1; 7 positions agree with TRBD2. The CDR3 has 13 residues. The J segment lost 9 bases and the V segment lost 2 bases, leaving 4 bases of the junction unmatched. CDR1 is KGHSH, CDR2 LQKENI, per germline. The CDR3 region is CASSPRLAVEQFF. CDR3 sequence (DNA): TGTGCCAGCTCACCAAGGCTAGCGGTTGAGCAGTTCTTC. Full variable domain (missing parts from reference TRBV18 and TRBJ2-1): NAGVMQNPRHLVRRRGQEARLRCSPMKGHSHVYWYRQLPEEGLKFMVYLQKENIIDESGMPKERFSAEFPKEGPSILRIQQVVRGDSAAYFCASSPRLAVEQFFGPGTRLTVL.

The chain carries TRBV7-2 and TRBJ2-5, with 11 bases matching TRBD2. V lost 7 bases to trimming and J lost 5 bases; unmatched junction nucleotides: 12. The V gene's germline CDR1 is SGHTA and CDR2 FQGNSA. The CDR3 contains 16 residues. The DNA of the CDR3 is TGTGCCAGCACCGATAGCGGGAGGGCCTTGGGGGAGACCCAGTACTTC. This sequence encodes CASTDSGRALGETQYF.

Remarks on this clone: In this CDR3 the conserved last residue, phenylalanine or tryptophan, is missing, so a read error is likely. This chain links TRBV29-1 with TRBJ1-1, with 8 bases identical to TRBD1. CDR3 size: 11 residues. Germline loops: CDR1 SQVTM, CDR2 ANQGSEA. Trimming took 5 bases from V and 9 from J; bases not matched to a gene: 5. CDR3 protein: CSVRGQGKAFL. The CDR3 nucleotides are TGCAGCGTTCGTGGACAGGGCAAAGCTTTCCTT.

This clone was counted a single time. The chain combines TRBV18 with TRBJ1-2; D is unresolved. Trimming shortened V by 3 bases and J by 2 bases, and 10 bases separated the two germline ends. The CDR3 has 14 residues. Germline values: CDR1 KGHSH, CDR2 LQKENI. DNA of the CDR3: TGTGCCAGCTCACCGGAGGGCCTAAACTATGGCTACACCTTC. It translates to CASSPEGLNYGYTF.

The J gene is TRBJ2-1, the V gene TRBV7-9; D perhaps matches TRBD1 (5 bases). Trimming removed 6 bases at V and 8 bases at J, with 23 bases between. Germline lookup yields CDR1 SEHNR and CDR2 FQNEAQ (reference sequence). The CDR3 length is 16 residues. The CDR3 nucleotides read TGTGCCAGCAGTCTACCACAGGACACGTCTAGGGATGAGCAGTTCTTC. Its translation: CASSLPQDTSRDEQFF.

V usage is TRBV28 and J usage is TRBJ2-1; 10 bases map to TRBD2. Germline lookup yields CDR1 MDHEN and CDR2 SYDVKM. The CDR3 runs to 18 residues. The V gene end was trimmed by 3 bases and the J gene end by 3 bases; junction bases not matched to a gene: 11. The CDR3 reads CASSLKLAGDSYYNEQFF. In DNA, the CDR3 is TGTGCCAGCAGTTTGAAGCTAGCGGGAGATTCATACTACAATGAGCAGTTCTTC.

This chain's CDR3 is CASSFDGLVAETQYF. The DNA for the CDR3 is TGCGCCAGCAGCTTCGATGGACTAGTGGCAGAGACCCAGTACTTC. The chain couples TRBV5-1 to TRBJ2-5; 7 positions match TRBD2. CDR3 length: 15 residues. V lost 2 bases and J lost 4; bases outside the gene matches: 8. Germline V gene lookup returns CDR1 SGHRS and CDR2 YFSETQ.

This clone was seen only once. This chain connects TRBV7-9 to TRBJ2-5, with no clear D. The end of the DNA aligns better with TRBJ2-7, so the J call may be wrong. The CDR3 spans 13 residues. Germline lookup yields CDR1 SEHNR and CDR2 FQNEAQ (reference sequence). CDR3: CASSLEQIYEQYF. Here the CDR3 DNA reads TGTGCCAGCAGCTTAGAACAGATCTACGAGCAGTACTTC.

This chain links TRBV28 with TRBJ2-2; D is ambiguous. Trimming left V 5 bases short and J 1 base short, with 23 bases between. This CDR3 comprises 19 residues. CDR1 is MDHEN, CDR2 SYDVKM, per germline. This chain's CDR3 is CASSQSRSWVHRNTGELFF. In nucleotides, the CDR3 is TGTGCCAGCAGTCAGTCCCGGTCGTGGGTACACAGGAACACCGGGGAGCTGTTTTTT.